The source of this T cell receptor beta chain is a study of a mutant IDH1 vaccine in newly diagnosed glioma. Study outcomes and limitations: There seemed to be no relation between pseudoprogression and changes in top peripheral T cell clonotypes.

Comment on this clone: Antigen: not known.

V lost 10 bases to trimming and J lost 8 bases, with 17 bases between them. The CDR3 contains 12 residues. Germline V gene lookup returns CDR1 MNHEY and CDR2 SVGAGI. This table comes from immunoSEQ multiplex PCR, and its TCRdb copy is limited to in-frame clones, with some not included. The sample contains roughly 60,000 clones, roughly 84% of which appear only once. As for time point: week 23, last vaccination. Every single dose of the vaccine, 300 ug of mutant IDH1 20-mer peptide, came with topical imiquimod. The rearrangement links TRBV6-5 to TRBJ1-2, with D uncertain. The clonotype was recovered from a man aged 30 to 45 with glioma. Sequences were derived from PBMCs, sampled from a glioma patient whose treatment included an IDH1 peptide vaccine. CDR3 sequence reads: CATTTGRRGYTF. DNA for the CDR3: TGTGCCACTACCACGGGGAGACGAGGCTACACCTTC.